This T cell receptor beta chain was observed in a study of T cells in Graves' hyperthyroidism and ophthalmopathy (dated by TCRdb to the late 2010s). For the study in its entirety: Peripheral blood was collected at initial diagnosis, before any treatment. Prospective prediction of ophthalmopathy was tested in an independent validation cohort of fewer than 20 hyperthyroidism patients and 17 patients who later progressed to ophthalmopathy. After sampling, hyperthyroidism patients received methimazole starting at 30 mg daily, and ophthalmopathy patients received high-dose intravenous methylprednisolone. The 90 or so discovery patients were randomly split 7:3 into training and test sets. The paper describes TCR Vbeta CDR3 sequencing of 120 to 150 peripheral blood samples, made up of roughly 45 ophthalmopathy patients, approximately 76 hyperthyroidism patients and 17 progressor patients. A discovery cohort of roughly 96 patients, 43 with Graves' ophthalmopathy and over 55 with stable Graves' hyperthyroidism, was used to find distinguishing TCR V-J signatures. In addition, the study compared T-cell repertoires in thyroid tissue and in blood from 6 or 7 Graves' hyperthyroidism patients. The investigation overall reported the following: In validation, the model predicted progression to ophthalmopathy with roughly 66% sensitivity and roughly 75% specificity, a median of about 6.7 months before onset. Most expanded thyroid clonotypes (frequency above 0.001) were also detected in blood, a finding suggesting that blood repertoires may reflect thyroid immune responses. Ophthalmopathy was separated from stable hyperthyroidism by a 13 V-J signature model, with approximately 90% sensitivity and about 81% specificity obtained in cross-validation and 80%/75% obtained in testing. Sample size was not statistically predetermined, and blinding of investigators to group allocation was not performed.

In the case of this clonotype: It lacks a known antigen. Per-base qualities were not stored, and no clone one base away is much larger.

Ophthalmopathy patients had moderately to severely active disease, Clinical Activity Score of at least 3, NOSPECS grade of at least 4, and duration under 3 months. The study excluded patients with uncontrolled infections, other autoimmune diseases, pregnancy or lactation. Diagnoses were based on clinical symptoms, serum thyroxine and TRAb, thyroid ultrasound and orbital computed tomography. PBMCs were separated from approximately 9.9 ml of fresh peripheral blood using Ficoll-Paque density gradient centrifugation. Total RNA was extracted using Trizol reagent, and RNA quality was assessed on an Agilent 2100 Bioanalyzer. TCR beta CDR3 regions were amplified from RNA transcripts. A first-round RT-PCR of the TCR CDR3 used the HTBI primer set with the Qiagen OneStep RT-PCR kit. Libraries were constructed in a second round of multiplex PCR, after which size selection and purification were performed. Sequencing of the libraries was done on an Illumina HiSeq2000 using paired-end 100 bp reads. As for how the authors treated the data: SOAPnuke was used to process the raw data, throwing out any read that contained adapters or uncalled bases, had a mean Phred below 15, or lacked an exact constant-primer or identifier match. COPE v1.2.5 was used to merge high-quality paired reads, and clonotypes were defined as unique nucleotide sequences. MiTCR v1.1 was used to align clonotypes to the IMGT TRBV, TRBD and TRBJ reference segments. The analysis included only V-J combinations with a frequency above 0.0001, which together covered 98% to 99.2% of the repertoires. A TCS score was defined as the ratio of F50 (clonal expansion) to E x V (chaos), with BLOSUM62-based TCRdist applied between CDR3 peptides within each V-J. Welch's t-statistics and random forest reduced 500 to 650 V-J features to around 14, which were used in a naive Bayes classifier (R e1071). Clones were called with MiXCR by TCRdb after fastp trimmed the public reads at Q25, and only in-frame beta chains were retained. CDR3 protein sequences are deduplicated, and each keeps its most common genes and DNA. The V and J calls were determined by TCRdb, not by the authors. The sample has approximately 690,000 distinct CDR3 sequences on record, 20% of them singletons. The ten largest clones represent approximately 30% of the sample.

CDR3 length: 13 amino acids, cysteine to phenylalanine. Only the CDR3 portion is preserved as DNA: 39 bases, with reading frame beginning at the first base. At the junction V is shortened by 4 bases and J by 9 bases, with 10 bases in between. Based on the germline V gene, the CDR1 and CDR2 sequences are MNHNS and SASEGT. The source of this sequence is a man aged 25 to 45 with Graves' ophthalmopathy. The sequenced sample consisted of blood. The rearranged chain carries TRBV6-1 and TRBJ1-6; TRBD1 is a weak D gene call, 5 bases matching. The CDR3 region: CASSARDFSPLHF. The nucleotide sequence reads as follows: TGTGCCAGCAGTGCCAGGGACTTTTCACCCCTCCACTTT.